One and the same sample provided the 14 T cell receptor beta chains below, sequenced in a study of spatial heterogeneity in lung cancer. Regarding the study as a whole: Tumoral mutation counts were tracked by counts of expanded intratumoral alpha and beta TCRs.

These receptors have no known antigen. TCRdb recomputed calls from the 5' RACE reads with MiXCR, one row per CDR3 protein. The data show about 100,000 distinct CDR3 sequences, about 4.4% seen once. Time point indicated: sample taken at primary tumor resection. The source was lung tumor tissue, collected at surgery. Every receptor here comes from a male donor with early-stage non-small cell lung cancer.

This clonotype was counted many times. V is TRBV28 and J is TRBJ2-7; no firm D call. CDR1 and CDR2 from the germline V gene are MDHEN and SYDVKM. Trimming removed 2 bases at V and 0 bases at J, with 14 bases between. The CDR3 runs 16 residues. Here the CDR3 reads CASSLLAQVPSYEQYF. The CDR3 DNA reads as TGTGCCAGCAGTTTACTCGCTCAGGTTCCCTCCTACGAGCAGTACTTC.

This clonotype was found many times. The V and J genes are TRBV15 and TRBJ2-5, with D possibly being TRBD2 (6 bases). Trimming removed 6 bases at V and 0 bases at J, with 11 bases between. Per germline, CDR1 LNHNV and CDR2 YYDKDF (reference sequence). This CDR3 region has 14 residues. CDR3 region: CATRGTRHQETQYF. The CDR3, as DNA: TGTGCCACCAGAGGGACTCGACACCAAGAGACCCAGTACTTC.

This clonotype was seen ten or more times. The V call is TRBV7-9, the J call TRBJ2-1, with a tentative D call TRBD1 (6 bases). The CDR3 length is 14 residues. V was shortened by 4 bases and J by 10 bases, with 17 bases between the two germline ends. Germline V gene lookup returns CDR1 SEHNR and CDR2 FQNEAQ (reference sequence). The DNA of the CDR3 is TGTGCCAGCAGCTGGGGGACAACCACTGGCGAGCAGTTCTTC. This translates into CASSWGTTTGEQFF.

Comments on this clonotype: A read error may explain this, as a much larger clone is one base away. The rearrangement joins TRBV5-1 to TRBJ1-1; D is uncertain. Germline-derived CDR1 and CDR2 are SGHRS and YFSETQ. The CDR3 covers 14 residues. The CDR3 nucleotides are TGCACCAGCAGCTGGGCGAATCCAAACACTGAAGCTTTCTTT. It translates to CTSSWANPNTEAFF. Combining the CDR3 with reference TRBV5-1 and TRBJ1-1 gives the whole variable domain KAGVTQTPRYLIKTRGQQVTLSCSPISGHRSVSWYQQTPGQGLQFLFEYFSETQRNKGNFPGRFSGRQFSNSRSEMNVSTLELGDSALYLCTSSWANPNTEAFFGQGTRLTVV.

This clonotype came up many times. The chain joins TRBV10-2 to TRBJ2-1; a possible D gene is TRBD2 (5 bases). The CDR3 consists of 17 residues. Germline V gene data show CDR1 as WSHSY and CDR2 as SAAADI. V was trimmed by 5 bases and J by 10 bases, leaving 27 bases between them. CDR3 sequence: CASSRSYPKGRGEEQFF. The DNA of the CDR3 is TGCGCCAGCAGTCGATCTTATCCTAAAGGTCGGGGAGAAGAGCAGTTCTTC.

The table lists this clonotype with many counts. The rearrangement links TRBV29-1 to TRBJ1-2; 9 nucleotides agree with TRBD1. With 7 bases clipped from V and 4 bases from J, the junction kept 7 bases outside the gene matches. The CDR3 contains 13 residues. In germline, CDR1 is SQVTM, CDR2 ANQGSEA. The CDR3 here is CSASQGATYGYTF. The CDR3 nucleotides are TGCAGCGCCTCACAGGGGGCAACCTATGGCTACACCTTC.

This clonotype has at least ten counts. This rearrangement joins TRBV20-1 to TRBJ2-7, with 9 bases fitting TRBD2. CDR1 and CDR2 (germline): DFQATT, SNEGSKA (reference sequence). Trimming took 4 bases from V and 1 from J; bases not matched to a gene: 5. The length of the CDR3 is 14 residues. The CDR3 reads CSATSSGTSYEQYF. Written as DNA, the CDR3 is TGCAGTGCTACCTCTAGCGGGACGTCCTACGAGCAGTACTTC.

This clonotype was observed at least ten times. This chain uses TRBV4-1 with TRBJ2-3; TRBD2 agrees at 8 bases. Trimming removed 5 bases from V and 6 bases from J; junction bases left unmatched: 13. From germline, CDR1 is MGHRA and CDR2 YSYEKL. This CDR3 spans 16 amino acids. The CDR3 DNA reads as TGCGCCAGCAGCGCCCTAAGAGCGGGAGTCCTTGATACGCAGTATTTT. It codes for CASSALRAGVLDTQYF.

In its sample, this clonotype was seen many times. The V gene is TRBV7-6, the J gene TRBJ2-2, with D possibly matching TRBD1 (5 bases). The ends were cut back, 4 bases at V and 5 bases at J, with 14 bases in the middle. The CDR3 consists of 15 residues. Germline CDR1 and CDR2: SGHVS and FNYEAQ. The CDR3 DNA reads TGTGCCAGCAGCTACGCAGGGTCCCTAACCGGGGAGCTGTTTTTT. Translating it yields CASSYAGSLTGELFF.

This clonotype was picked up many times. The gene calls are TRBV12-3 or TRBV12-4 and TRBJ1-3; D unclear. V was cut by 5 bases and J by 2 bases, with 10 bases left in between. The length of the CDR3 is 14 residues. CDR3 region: CASSPTRAGNTIYF. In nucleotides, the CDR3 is TGTGCCAGCAGTCCCACAAGGGCTGGAAACACCATATATTTT.

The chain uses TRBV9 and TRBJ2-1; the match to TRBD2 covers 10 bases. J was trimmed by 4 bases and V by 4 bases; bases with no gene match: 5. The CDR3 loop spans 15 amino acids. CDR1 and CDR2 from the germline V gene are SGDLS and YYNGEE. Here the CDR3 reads CASSQTSGIYNEQFF. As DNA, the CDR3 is TGTGCCAGCAGCCAAACTAGCGGGATATACAATGAGCAGTTCTTC.

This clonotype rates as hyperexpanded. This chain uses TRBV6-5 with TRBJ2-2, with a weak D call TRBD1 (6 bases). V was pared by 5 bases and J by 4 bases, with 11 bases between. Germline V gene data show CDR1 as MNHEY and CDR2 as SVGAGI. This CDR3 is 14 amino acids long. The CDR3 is CASSLPDSTGELFF. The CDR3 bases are TGTGCCAGCAGTCTCCCGGACAGCACCGGGGAGCTGTTTTTT.

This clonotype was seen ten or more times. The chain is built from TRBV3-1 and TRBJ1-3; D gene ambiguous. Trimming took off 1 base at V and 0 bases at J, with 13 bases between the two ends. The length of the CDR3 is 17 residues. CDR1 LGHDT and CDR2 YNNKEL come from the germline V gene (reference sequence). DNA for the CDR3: TGTGCCAGCAGCCAAGGTCGACTGTTCAGCTCTGGAAACACCATATATTTT. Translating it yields CASSQGRLFSSGNTIYF.

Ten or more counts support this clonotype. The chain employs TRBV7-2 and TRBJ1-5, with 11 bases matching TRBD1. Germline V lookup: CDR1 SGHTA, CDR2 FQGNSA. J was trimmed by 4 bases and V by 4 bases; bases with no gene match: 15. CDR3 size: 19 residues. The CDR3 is CASSYARDRGIRLNQPQHF. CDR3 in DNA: TGTGCCAGCAGCTACGCCCGGGACAGGGGGATTAGACTTAATCAGCCCCAGCATTTT.